A selection of T cell receptor beta chains follows, all from one sample in a study of identical twins. Each CDR3 protein is one row after TCRdb ran MiXCR on the 5' RACE reads. Here the sample spans over 600,000 distinct CDR3 sequences, 21% being singletons. This same sample was also part of a study on T cells expressing NK-cell markers.

Sequenced sample: PBMCs. These receptors originate from a woman between 18 and 30 years old in good health. CDR3s include the opening cysteine and the closing phenylalanine or tryptophan. Fields, in order: V gene, J gene, D gene, clone size, CDR3 DNA, CDR3 protein. D genes are given only for firm matches. Size is omitted from some rows. Given values are once, few, many or a class for expanded clones.

V gene: TRBV6-1; J gene: TRBJ1-1; D gene: .; clone size: few; CDR3 DNA: TGTGCCAGCAGTGATCGACCCCGGGGCGAAGCTTTCTTT; CDR3 protein: CASSDRPRGEAFF
V gene: TRBV20-1; J gene: TRBJ2-1; D gene: TRBD2; clone size: .; CDR3 DNA: TGCAGTGCTAGGCGGGGGGTCTACAATGAGCAGTTCTTC; CDR3 protein: CSARRGVYNEQFF
V gene: TRBV20-1; J gene: TRBJ2-3; D gene: TRBD2; clone size: few; CDR3 DNA: TGCAGTGCAACACGGGTGACTAGCGGGGTCACAGATACGCAGTATTTT; CDR3 protein: CSATRVTSGVTDTQYF
V gene: TRBV12-3/TRBV12-4; J gene: TRBJ2-2; D gene: .; clone size: few; CDR3 DNA: TGTGCCAGCACCCTAGGGGGGCGGGTCACCGGGGAGCTGTTTTTT; CDR3 protein: CASTLGGRVTGELFF
V gene: TRBV5-1; J gene: TRBJ2-2; D gene: TRBD1; clone size: many; CDR3 DNA: TGCGCCAGCAGCGTCCGGACAGGGACCGGGGAGCTGTTTTTT; CDR3 protein: CASSVRTGTGELFF
V gene: TRBV20-1; J gene: TRBJ1-4; D gene: .; clone size: .; CDR3 DNA: TGCAGTGCTCAAGAGGTGGGCAATGAAAAACTGTTTTTT; CDR3 protein: CSAQEVGNEKLFF
V gene: TRBV20-1; J gene: TRBJ2-1; D gene: .; clone size: .; CDR3 DNA: TGCAGTGCTAGACCTAGGGGCGGGGGCAACAATGAGCAGTTCTTC; CDR3 protein: CSARPRGGGNNEQFF
V gene: TRBV9; J gene: TRBJ1-4; D gene: .; clone size: .; CDR3 DNA: TGTGCCAGCAGCGTAGAGCGGGGCGGTGATGAAAAACTGTTTTTT; CDR3 protein: CASSVERGGDEKLFF
V gene: TRBV7-9; J gene: TRBJ1-6; D gene: .; clone size: .; CDR3 DNA: TGTGCCAGCAGCCCAGCGGATTCACCCCTCCACTTT; CDR3 protein: CASSPADSPLHF
V gene: TRBV15; J gene: TRBJ1-5; D gene: TRBD1; clone size: .; CDR3 DNA: TGTGCCACCAGCAGAGCCATACAGGGGGGTCAGCCCCAGCATTTT; CDR3 protein: CATSRAIQGGQPQHF
V gene: TRBV7-2; J gene: TRBJ2-3; D gene: TRBD2; clone size: few; CDR3 DNA: TGTGCCAGCAGCCGTAGCGGGGGGGCCTACGATACGCAGTATTTT; CDR3 protein: CASSRSGGAYDTQYF
V gene: TRBV11-2; J gene: TRBJ2-3; D gene: .; clone size: many; CDR3 DNA: TGTGCCAGCAGCTTAGTGGGGGGCCCTAGCACAGATACGCAGTATTTT; CDR3 protein: CASSLVGGPSTDTQYF
V gene: TRBV6-1; J gene: TRBJ2-1; D gene: .; clone size: .; CDR3 DNA: TGTGCCAGCACCAACGGGGGATCCTACAATGAGCAGTTCTTC; CDR3 protein: CASTNGGSYNEQFF
V gene: TRBV20-1; J gene: TRBJ1-6; D gene: .; clone size: .; CDR3 DNA: TGCAGTGCTAGGTTGGACAGTAATTCACCCCTCCACTTT; CDR3 protein: CSARLDSNSPLHF
V gene: TRBV12-3/TRBV12-4; J gene: TRBJ2-3; D gene: TRBD2; clone size: .; CDR3 DNA: TGTGCCAGCAGTGACCCATCTTGGACTAGCGGGAGCACAGATACGCAGTATTTT; CDR3 protein: CASSDPSWTSGSTDTQYF
V gene: TRBV10-3; J gene: TRBJ1-3; D gene: TRBD1; clone size: few; CDR3 DNA: TGTGCCATCAGTGCGACAGGGCCCCTCTCTGGAAACACCATATATTTT; CDR3 protein: CAISATGPLSGNTIYF
V gene: TRBV12-3/TRBV12-4; J gene: TRBJ2-5; D gene: .; clone size: many; CDR3 DNA: TGTGCCAGCAAGGGGGTAGAGACCCAGTACTTC; CDR3 protein: CASKGVETQYF
V gene: TRBV11-2; J gene: TRBJ1-4; D gene: .; clone size: .; CDR3 DNA: TGTGCCAGCAGCCCAGACAGGTCGGGCGGTGAAAAACTGTTTTTT; CDR3 protein: CASSPDRSGGEKLFF
V gene: TRBV7-9; J gene: TRBJ2-3; D gene: .; clone size: many; CDR3 DNA: TGTGCCAGCAGCCAATCCGGAGATACGCAGTATTTT; CDR3 protein: CASSQSGDTQYF
V gene: TRBV20-1; J gene: TRBJ2-7; D gene: .; clone size: .; CDR3 DNA: TGCAGTGCTAGAGCCCCAGGGGGGCACACCTACGAGCAGTACTTC; CDR3 protein: CSARAPGGHTYEQYF
V gene: TRBV5-1; J gene: TRBJ1-4; D gene: .; clone size: many; CDR3 DNA: TGCGCCAGCAGCCCCTCGGGAGAAGAAAAACTGTTTTTT; CDR3 protein: CASSPSGEEKLFF
V gene: TRBV14; J gene: TRBJ1-1; D gene: .; clone size: .; CDR3 DNA: TGTGCCAGCACCGGCGCCCCTCGCACTGAAGCTTTCTTT; CDR3 protein: CASTGAPRTEAFF
V gene: TRBV29-1; J gene: TRBJ1-3; D gene: .; clone size: few; CDR3 DNA: TGCAGCGGTGCAAACAGGGCTGGAAACACCATATATTTT; CDR3 protein: CSGANRAGNTIYF
V gene: TRBV11-2; J gene: TRBJ1-1; D gene: TRBD1; clone size: few; CDR3 DNA: TGTGCCAGCAGCGTTCGGCACCGGGACAGGGAAGGGACCGGGACTGAAGCTTTCTTT; CDR3 protein: CASSVRHRDREGTGTEAFF
V gene: TRBV10-3; J gene: TRBJ2-7; D gene: .; clone size: many; CDR3 DNA: TGTGCCATCAGTGAGTCGGCAGCCTCCTACGAGCAGTACTTC; CDR3 protein: CAISESAASYEQYF
V gene: TRBV9; J gene: TRBJ1-2; D gene: .; clone size: .; CDR3 DNA: TGTGCCAGCAGCGGTTCAAGGGTCACCTTC; CDR3 protein: CASSGSRVTF
V gene: TRBV29-1; J gene: TRBJ1-1; D gene: .; clone size: .; CDR3 DNA: TGCAGCGTAGATCAGTACACTGAAGCTTTCTTT; CDR3 protein: CSVDQYTEAFF
V gene: TRBV20-1; J gene: TRBJ2-1; D gene: .; clone size: many; CDR3 DNA: TGCAGTGCTAAGGCGGCTTACAATGAGCAGTTCTTC; CDR3 protein: CSAKAAYNEQFF
V gene: TRBV7-2; J gene: TRBJ1-1; D gene: .; clone size: few; CDR3 DNA: TGTGCCAGCAGCTTTAAGGGCATGAACACTGAAGCTTTCTTT; CDR3 protein: CASSFKGMNTEAFF